The present T cell receptor beta chain was sequenced within a study of blood T cells in healthy people across ages. Regarding this clonotype: Its cognate antigen is unknown.

This CDR3 is built from 11 residues. The germline V gene has CDR1 MNHEY and CDR2 SMNVEV (reference sequence). Deletions cut 0 bases from V and 7 bases from J, with 3 bases between. The amount of total RNA extracted per sample was at least 6 micrograms. Study-wide results and limits: Strong correlation was found linking TCR beta diversity to naive T cell percentage. Roughly linearly, TCR beta diversity per million T cells fell as age increased.

For the second PCR, which ran for 7 to 11 cycles, a sample-barcoded 5' primer and a J-beta primer mix were used. TCRdb reanalysed the 5' RACE reads using MiXCR and keeps one entry per CDR3 protein. The repertoire includes 800,000 or so distinct CDR3 sequences, 46% of them detected once, and approximately 18% sits in the top ten. This chain links TRBV27 with TRBJ1-1; D gene uncertain. The TCR was taken from a man at least 80 years old in good health. Sequenced material: blood. This chain's CDR3 is CASSLSGEAFF. As DNA, the CDR3 is TGTGCCAGCAGTTTATCGGGTGAAGCTTTCTTT.